Below are 25 T cell receptor beta chains sequenced from a single sample in a study of sequential checkpoint blockade in melanoma. Clones were read by immunoSEQ multiplex PCR, and TCRdb kept only the in-frame ones, dropping some. Here the sample spans approximately 5,300 clones, approximately 78% being singletons. The sample's treatment: randomized to nivolumab then ipilimumab (arm A) or the reverse (arm B). The sequencing here drew on CD8+ T cells sorted from blood (inferred from file names), taken from a patient given nivolumab and ipilimumab in sequence. The source is a human donor with melanoma.

A single count supports this clone. The rearrangement uses TRBV6-5 and TRBJ2-7; the D gene is possibly TRBD1 (6 bases). This CDR3 contains 14 residues. Germline values: CDR1 MNHEY, CDR2 SVGAGI. Trimming cost V 5 bases and J 5 bases, with 16 bases left between them. The CDR3 reads CASSEPGDKDEQYF. The CDR3 DNA reads TGTGCCAGCAGTGAACCAGGGGATAAGGACGAGCAGTACTTC.

V is TRBV28 and J is TRBJ2-7; D not certain. Trimming shortened V by 1 base and J by 2 bases, and 3 bases separated the two germline ends. The CDR3 is made up of 12 amino acids. CDR1 MDHEN and CDR2 SYDVKM come from the germline V gene. In DNA form, the CDR3 reads TGTGCCAGCAGTTTATCGGCCTACGAGCAGTACTTC. Amino acids: CASSLSAYEQYF. Together with reference TRBV28 and TRBJ2-7, the CDR3 gives the full variable domain: DVKVTQSSRYLVKRTGEKVFLECVQDMDHENMFWYRQDPGLGLRLIYFSYDVKMKEKGDIPEGYSVSREKKERFSLILESASTNQTSMYLCASSLSAYEQYFGPGTRLTVT.

The rearrangement links TRBV6-4 to TRBJ2-2, with a tentative D call TRBD1 (6 bases). This CDR3 has 14 residues. Trimming took off 8 bases at V and 4 bases at J, with 14 bases between the two ends. The V gene's germline CDR1 is MRHNA and CDR2 SNTAGT. The CDR3 DNA reads TGTGCCAGCTCCAGGGGATACGGCACCGGGGAGCTGTTTTTT. This translates into CASSRGYGTGELFF.

The CDR3 region is CSVEGPRFYEQYF. DNA for the CDR3: TGCAGCGTTGAAGGTCCCCGGTTCTACGAGCAGTACTTC. The chain carries TRBV29-1 and TRBJ2-7; unclear D gene. Per the germline V gene, CDR1 is SQVTM and CDR2 is ANQGSEA. The CDR3 runs 13 residues. Between the trimmed V and J ends, which lost 1 base and 3 bases, there was a span of 10 bases.

The genes are TRBV9 and TRBJ2-7, with 8 positions matching TRBD1. Germline V gene data show CDR1 as SGDLS and CDR2 as YYNGEE. With V trimmed by 3 bases and J by 2 bases, 10 bases remained unmatched. This CDR3 is built from 16 residues. CDR3 loop: CASSAHRQGPTYEQYF. CDR3 bases: TGTGCCAGCAGCGCTCATAGACAGGGGCCGACCTACGAGCAGTACTTC.

This chain joins TRBV12-5 and TRBJ1-1; D is perhaps TRBD1 (5 bases). Looked up from germline, CDR1 is LGHNT and CDR2 is FRNRAP. The CDR3 consists of 14 residues. Trimming took off 4 bases at V and 3 bases at J, with 12 bases between the two ends. The CDR3 DNA sequence: TGTGCTAGTGGTTCGGTGGGGGGGGACACTGAAGCTTTCTTT. This gives the protein CASGSVGGDTEAFF.

V is TRBV27 and J is TRBJ2-7, with D perhaps TRBD1 (6 bases). V shed 3 bases and J shed 4 bases, with 13 bases lying between them. CDR1 and CDR2 from the germline V gene are MNHEY and SMNVEV (reference sequence). This CDR3 spans 14 amino acids. The CDR3 DNA follows: TGTGCCAGCAGTTTTTCGGACAGAGATTACGAGCAGTACTTC. This encodes CASSFSDRDYEQYF.

The chain links TRBV20-1 to TRBJ2-1; D is unclear. Germline V lookup: CDR1 DFQATT, CDR2 SNEGSKA (reference sequence). Deletions cut 6 bases from V and 8 bases from J, with 5 bases between. The CDR3 length is 9 residues. CDR3 amino acids: CSAPDEQFF. CDR3 nucleotide sequence: TGCAGTGCCCCGGATGAGCAGTTCTTC.

The CDR3: CASSSNRGIGYGYTF. The CDR3 bases are TGTGCCAGCAGTTCCAACAGGGGGATCGGTTATGGCTACACCTTC. The chain has TRBV27 and TRBJ1-2, with 8 bases matching TRBD1. The V gene end was trimmed by 4 bases and the J gene end by 5 bases; junction bases not matched to a gene: 9. In germline, CDR1 is MNHEY, CDR2 SMNVEV (reference sequence). This CDR3 region has 15 residues.

This chain links TRBV10-3 with TRBJ1-4; 8 positions match TRBD1. Trimming at V came to 4 bases and at J to 5 bases, leaving 6 bases not matched to a gene. From germline, CDR1 is ENHRY and CDR2 SYGVKD. The CDR3 runs to 15 residues. The CDR3 here is CAISGQGAENEKLFF. As DNA, the CDR3 is TGTGCCATCAGTGGCCAGGGGGCCGAGAATGAAAAACTGTTTTTT.

This chain links TRBV15 with TRBJ2-3, with 10 bases aligning to TRBD1. The CDR3 consists of 15 residues. CDR1 is LNHNV, CDR2 YYDKDF, per germline (reference sequence). With V trimmed by 3 bases and J by 5 bases, 5 bases remained unmatched. As DNA, the CDR3 is TGTGCCACCAGCAGGAAGACAGGGGGCGTAGATACGCAGTATTTT. This codes for CATSRKTGGVDTQYF. Variable domain in full (rest from reference TRBV15 and TRBJ2-3): DAMVIQNPRYQVTQFGKPVTLSCSQTLNHNVMYWYQQKSSQAPKLLFHYYDKDFNNEADTPDNFQSRRPNTSFCFLDIRSPGLGDTAMYLCATSRKTGGVDTQYFGPGTRLTVL.

The J gene is TRBJ2-7, the V gene TRBV6-1; possibly TRBD2 for D (6 bases). The V gene's germline CDR1 is MNHNS and CDR2 SASEGT. The CDR3 has 14 amino acids. Trimming pared 5 bases from V and 0 bases from J, leaving 11 bases between. CDR3 nucleotide sequence: TGTGCCAGCAGTATCTGGGAGGACTCCTACGAGCAGTACTTC. This gives the protein CASSIWEDSYEQYF.

This clone was seen a single time. V usage is TRBV19 and J usage is TRBJ2-1; perhaps TRBD2 as D (6 bases). There are 17 residues in the CDR3. V gave up 1 base and J gave up 6 bases, with 19 bases separating them. The germline gives CDR1 LNHDA, CDR2 SQIVND (reference sequence). The CDR3 region has the DNA TGTGCCAGTAGTATAGGGGGGGTATGGGGAGGATTCAATGAGCAGTTCTTC. This translates into CASSIGGVWGGFNEQFF.

The chain employs TRBV6-4 and TRBJ2-7; D is perhaps TRBD1 (5 bases). Germline values: CDR1 MRHNA, CDR2 SNTAGT. The germline V and J ends were trimmed by 7 bases and 3 bases, with 13 bases remaining between them. The CDR3 runs to 13 residues. CDR3 region: CASIPPGNYEQYF. CDR3 DNA sequence: TGTGCCAGCATTCCCCCAGGGAACTACGAGCAGTACTTC.

This clone was seen only once. The chain joins TRBV7-6 to TRBJ1-2, with D possibly TRBD1 on 5 matching bases. V shed 6 bases and J shed 8 bases, with 16 bases lying between them. From germline, CDR1 is SGHVS and CDR2 FNYEAQ. CDR3 length: 13 amino acids. DNA for the CDR3: TGTGCCAGCAGTCCCGGGACTGCATACGGCTACACCTTC. It codes for CASSPGTAYGYTF.

The chain joins TRBV7-2 to TRBJ2-3; 12 bases align to TRBD2. V shed 5 bases and J 0 bases; nucleotides not matched to a gene: 12. The germline gives CDR1 SGHTA, CDR2 FQGNSA. CDR3 length equals 19 residues. The CDR3: CASSRRRLAGGPSTDTQYF. The CDR3 region has the DNA TGTGCCAGCAGCCGGAGGCGGCTAGCGGGGGGGCCGAGCACAGATACGCAGTATTTT.

The V call is TRBV28, the J call TRBJ1-1, with a weak D call TRBD1 (6 bases). Trimming shortened V by 5 bases and J by 1 base, and 8 bases separated the two germline ends. The CDR3 extends over 13 amino acids. Per the germline V gene, CDR1 is MDHEN and CDR2 is SYDVKM. CDR3 sequence (DNA): TGTGCCAGCAGTCGGACAGCGAACACTGAAGCTTTCTTT. This encodes CASSRTANTEAFF.

This chain connects TRBV5-1 to TRBJ2-7; 12 bases fit TRBD1. V lost 3 bases, J lost 6 bases, and 4 bases stayed unmatched. CDR3 length: 14 amino acids. The germline V gene encodes CDR1 SGHRS and CDR2 YFSETQ. CDR3 coding DNA: TGCGCCAGCAGCTGGGGACAGGGGGCACGCGAGCAGTACTTC. This gives the protein CASSWGQGAREQYF. Full variable domain (outside the CDR3, taken from reference TRBV5-1 and TRBJ2-7): KAGVTQTPRYLIKTRGQQVTLSCSPISGHRSVSWYQQTPGQGLQFLFEYFSETQRNKGNFPGRFSGRQFSNSRSEMNVSTLELGDSALYLCASSWGQGAREQYFGPGTRLTVT.

The V call is TRBV27, the J call TRBJ2-7; 8 bases are shared with TRBD2. The CDR3 runs 12 residues. V was clipped by 4 bases and J by 6 bases; unmatched bases: 2. Looked up from germline, CDR1 is MNHEY and CDR2 is SMNVEV (reference sequence). The CDR3: CASSSTSAEQYF. CDR3 DNA sequence: TGTGCCAGCAGTTCGACTAGCGCCGAGCAGTACTTC.

This clone is labeled as hyperexpanded. CDR3 in amino acids: CASARGLSNGYTF. The CDR3, as DNA: TGTGCCAGTGCCAGGGGGCTAAGTAATGGCTACACCTTC. The J gene is TRBJ1-2, the V gene TRBV19; 8 bases are shared with TRBD1. The CDR3 spans 13 residues. The trim removed 8 bases at V and 6 bases at J, leaving 8 bases unmatched. Germline-derived CDR1 and CDR2 are LNHDA and SQIVND (reference sequence).

The chain recombines TRBV5-1 with TRBJ2-3, with D perhaps matching TRBD1 (6 bases). Trimming pared 2 bases from V and 0 bases from J, leaving 10 bases between. CDR1 is SGHRS, CDR2 YFSETQ, per germline. CDR3 size: 15 residues. The CDR3 here is CASSFDRTSTDTQYF. DNA for the CDR3: TGCGCCAGCAGCTTCGACAGGACTAGCACAGATACGCAGTATTTT. Supplemented by reference TRBV5-1 and TRBJ2-3, the full variable domain reads KAGVTQTPRYLIKTRGQQVTLSCSPISGHRSVSWYQQTPGQGLQFLFEYFSETQRNKGNFPGRFSGRQFSNSRSEMNVSTLELGDSALYLCASSFDRTSTDTQYFGPGTRLTVL.

The chain joins TRBV9 to TRBJ2-5; 8 bases are a match to TRBD2. The DNA end lines up better with TRBJ2-7; the J call may be wrong. The CDR3 has 14 residues. The germline gives CDR1 SGDLS, CDR2 YYNGEE. In nucleotides, the CDR3 is TGTGCCAGCAGCGTAGAGGCGGGAGGTTACGAGCAGTACTTC. Translation gives CASSVEAGGYEQYF.

V usage is TRBV5-1 and J usage is TRBJ2-5; 13 nucleotides match TRBD2. The J call is doubtful: the DNA matches TRBJ2-7 better. The CDR3 contains 17 residues. In germline, CDR1 is SGHRS, CDR2 YFSETQ. The chain's CDR3 is CASNGGLAGASSYEQYF. The CDR3 DNA reads TGCGCCAGCAACGGAGGACTAGCGGGGGCGAGCTCCTACGAGCAGTACTTC.

This clone has only one observation. This chain links TRBV13 with TRBJ2-1, with D perhaps matching TRBD2 (6 bases). Germline loops: CDR1 PRHDT, CDR2 FYEKMQ (reference sequence). Trimming shortened V by 5 bases and J by 7 bases, and 18 bases separated the two germline ends. The CDR3 runs 15 residues. The CDR3 here is CASSPGRSAGNEQFF. The CDR3 bases are TGTGCCAGCAGCCCGGGACGCTCGGCGGGAAATGAGCAGTTCTTC.

The chain recombines TRBV9 with TRBJ2-3; maybe TRBD1 (6 bases). CDR3 size: 16 residues. CDR1 and CDR2 (germline): SGDLS, YYNGEE. V shed 0 bases and J shed 1 base, with 12 bases lying between them. The CDR3 loop is CASSVGQGYGTDTQYF. The CDR3 DNA reads TGTGCCAGCAGCGTAGGGCAGGGGTACGGCACAGATACGCAGTATTTT.